One sample yielded the 13 T cell receptor beta chains listed below, sequenced in a study of shared clonotypes between healthy human individuals. Naive CD8 cells lacked CD45RO and underwent positive selection for CCR7, leaving out terminally differentiated effector memory CD45RA+ cells. The data were produced by immunoSEQ multiplex PCR, yet TCRdb's version contains in-frame clones alone and is incomplete. Found here are 1.5 million to 2.5 million clones, around 96% of them singletons; the top ten hold 1.2%. The sequenced material came from naive CD8+ T cells sorted from blood. The receptors derive from a man younger than 30 in good health.

The V gene is TRBV5-8, the J gene TRBJ2-7, with 9 bases identical to TRBD2. CDR1 SGHTS and CDR2 YDEGEE come from the germline V gene. V gave up 2 bases and J gave up 7 bases; unmatched junction bases: 10. The CDR3 covers 15 residues. The DNA of the CDR3 is TGTGCCAGCAGCTTTTCCGCGGGAGGGCCCTGGGAGCAGTACTTC. This gives the protein CASSFSAGGPWEQYF.

In its sample, this clone was seen once. The rearrangement links TRBV6-6 to TRBJ2-2; 7 nucleotides align to TRBD1. Germline loops: CDR1 MNHNY, CDR2 SVGAGI (reference sequence). V gave up 6 bases and J gave up 5 bases; unmatched junction bases: 6. The CDR3 spans 14 residues. CDR3: CASRNRGPTGELFF. CDR3 nucleotides: TGTGCCAGCAGAAACAGGGGCCCAACCGGGGAGCTGTTTTTT.

About this clone: The same CDR3 can be traced to other DNA sequences in this sample. The chain joins TRBV2 to TRBJ2-5; the match to TRBD2 covers 8 bases. From germline, CDR1 is SNHLY and CDR2 FYNNEI. Unmatched junction bases numbered 4, after V lost 3 bases and J lost 4 bases. CDR3 length: 14 amino acids. CDR3: CASSEGAGVETQYF. Written as DNA, the CDR3 is TGTGCCAGCAGTGAGGGAGCGGGGGTAGAGACCCAGTACTTC. Full variable domain (missing parts from reference TRBV2 and TRBJ2-5): EPEVTQTPSHQVTQMGQEVILRCVPISNHLYFYWYRQILGQKVEFLVSFYNNEISEKSEIFDDQFSVERPDGSNFTLKIRSTKLEDSAMYFCASSEGAGVETQYFGPGTRLLVL.

The chain recombines TRBV2 with TRBJ1-5; D remains ambiguous. The V and J ends lost 1 base and 4 bases respectively, with 8 bases between them. Germline CDR1 reads SNHLY; CDR2 reads FYNNEI. The CDR3 runs to 14 residues. The CDR3 here is CASSEGRLNQPQHF. CDR3 nucleotide sequence: TGTGCCAGCAGTGAAGGCAGACTGAATCAGCCCCAGCATTTT.

The CDR3 region is CASSQLLVGIKAAEKLFF. The CDR3 DNA reads as TGCGCCAGCAGCCAACTTCTGGTAGGAATTAAGGCCGCCGAAAAACTGTTTTTT. The chain uses TRBV4-1 and TRBJ1-4; D not resolved. In germline, CDR1 is MGHRA, CDR2 YSYEKL. This CDR3 has 18 amino acids. V dropped 2 bases and J dropped 8 bases, with 24 bases sitting between them.

V and J are TRBV28 and TRBJ1-4; tentatively, D is TRBD1 (5 bases). Trimming pared 8 bases from V and 3 bases from J, leaving 22 bases between. Germline V gene data show CDR1 as MDHEN and CDR2 as SYDVKM. The CDR3 contains 17 residues. The DNA of the CDR3 is TGTGCCAGCCAATATCTGGCGGGAGGGGTAGCTAATGAAAAACTGTTTTTT. Translating gives CASQYLAGGVANEKLFF. The whole variable domain, filled in from reference TRBV28 and TRBJ1-4, reads DVKVTQSSRYLVKRTGEKVFLECVQDMDHENMFWYRQDPGLGLRLIYFSYDVKMKEKGDIPEGYSVSREKKERFSLILESASTNQTSMYLCASQYLAGGVANEKLFFGSGTQLSVL.

The V call is TRBV6-5, the J call TRBJ1-1; the D gene is possibly TRBD1 (6 bases). The germline V and J ends were trimmed by 1 base and 7 bases, with 10 bases remaining between them. The length of the CDR3 is 13 residues. Per the germline V gene, CDR1 is MNHEY and CDR2 is SVGAGI. The CDR3 spells CASSYWDMGEAFF. As DNA, the CDR3 is TGTGCCAGCAGTTACTGGGACATGGGTGAAGCTTTCTTT.

The chain uses TRBV7-9 and TRBJ2-2; D not certain. Deletions cut 5 bases from V and 6 bases from J, with 13 bases between. The germline V gene encodes CDR1 SEHNR and CDR2 FQNEAQ (reference sequence). The CDR3 spans 14 residues. CDR3 protein: CASSTIPGAGELFF. DNA of the CDR3: TGTGCCAGCAGCACCATCCCAGGCGCCGGGGAGCTGTTTTTT.

The V call is TRBV4-1, the J call TRBJ2-1, with TRBD2 as a possible D gene (6 bases). Trimming pared 4 bases from V and 10 bases from J, leaving 20 bases between. The CDR3 spans 15 residues. Per germline, CDR1 MGHRA and CDR2 YSYEKL. The CDR3 DNA reads TGCGCCAGCAGCCCCGGGGCGGGGCTCCCCCCGGAGCAGTTCTTC. Translated: CASSPGAGLPPEQFF.

The V gene is TRBV5-1, the J gene TRBJ2-2, with 11 bases that match TRBD2. CDR1 SGHRS and CDR2 YFSETQ come from the germline V gene. The V and J ends lost 3 bases and 2 bases, in that order; junction bases with no gene match: 9. This CDR3 has 18 amino acids. The chain's CDR3 is CASSYGPGTSGNTGELFF. The CDR3 DNA reads as TGCGCCAGCAGCTATGGGCCGGGGACTAGCGGCAACACCGGGGAGCTGTTTTTT.

The chain has TRBV6-5 and TRBJ2-5; 7 nucleotides match TRBD2. The CDR3 has 12 amino acids. V lost 0 bases, J lost 12 bases, and 4 bases stayed unmatched. The germline V gene has CDR1 MNHEY and CDR2 SVGAGI. CDR3 sequence (DNA): TGTGCCAGCAGTTACTCGAATGGACTAGAGTACTTC. Translated, it gives CASSYSNGLEYF.

This chain links TRBV19 with TRBJ1-1; D is unclear. The CDR3 is 13 amino acids. Germline V CDR1 and CDR2: LNHDA, SQIVND (reference sequence). V was clipped by 5 bases and J by 1 base, with 8 bases between them. The CDR3 DNA follows: TGTGCCAGTAGTTACGGCCCGAACACTGAAGCTTTCTTT. Translating it yields CASSYGPNTEAFF. Supplemented by reference TRBV19 and TRBJ1-1, the full variable domain reads DGGITQSPKYLFRKEGQNVTLSCEQNLNHDAMYWYRQDPGQGLRLIYYSQIVNDFQKGDIAEGYSVSREKKESFPLTVTSAQKNPTAFYLCASSYGPNTEAFFGQGTRLTVV.

J is TRBJ1-2 and V is TRBV13, with D unresolved. In germline, CDR1 is PRHDT, CDR2 FYEKMQ (reference sequence). The CDR3 runs to 14 residues. V was cut by 0 bases and J by 0 bases, with 5 bases left in between. The CDR3 loop is CASSLGRTNYGYTF. In DNA, the CDR3 is TGTGCCAGCAGCTTAGGCAGGACTAACTATGGCTACACCTTC.